The rows below give T cell receptor beta chains drawn from one sample of a study of blood T cell repertoires in COVID-19. The assay was immunoSEQ multiplex PCR, and TCRdb's table has in-frame clones only and misses some. The profile shows 14,000 to 15,000 clones, approximately 92% of them singletons. Sequencing was carried out using peripheral blood. The receptors were sampled from a human donor with active COVID-19. The donor label of this sample is uncertain. Both conserved end residues are part of each CDR3. A D gene is named only where the DNA matches it firmly. The listing skips clone size in some rows; elsewhere it reads once, few, many or a size class.

length	size	V	J	D	CDR3	DNA
15	.	TRBV6-2/TRBV6-3	TRBJ2-7	TRBD2	CASSYSGEGPYEQYF	TGTGCCAGCAGTTACTCGGGGGAGGGCCCCTACGAGCAGTACTTC
14	.	TRBV27	TRBJ1-1	TRBD1	CASSTPTGGSEAFF	TGTGCCAGCAGCACCCCGACAGGGGGCTCTGAAGCTTTCTTT
14	.	TRBV5-1	TRBJ2-5	.	CASSPGHSQETQYF	TGCGCCAGCAGCCCTGGACATAGCCAAGAGACCCAGTACTTC
13	.	TRBV5-6	TRBJ1-6	.	CASSLGENSPLHF	TGTGCCAGCAGCTTAGGGGAAAATTCACCCCTCCACTTT
15	.	TRBV7-2	TRBJ1-4	.	CASSLAGLTNEKLFF	TGTGCCAGCAGCTTAGCGGGACTGACTAATGAAAAACTGTTTTTT
16	.	TRBV11-2	TRBJ2-3	.	CASSLGTGVTGLTQYF	TGTGCCAGCAGCTTAGGGACGGGGGTTACGGGTTTGACGCAGTATTTT
16	.	TRBV2	TRBJ2-1	TRBD2	CASSVGLAGGDDEQFF	TGTGCCAGCAGTGTGGGACTAGCGGGAGGAGACGATGAGCAGTTCTTC
14	.	TRBV14	TRBJ1-1	TRBD1	CASSRQGYPTEAFF	TGTGCCAGCAGCCGACAGGGCTATCCCACTGAAGCTTTCTTT
18	.	TRBV1	TRBJ2-3	.	CTSSQVSSGGAHTDTQYF	TGCACCAGCAGCCAAGTGTCTAGCGGGGGAGCCCACACAGATACGCAGTATTTT
13	.	TRBV6-5	TRBJ2-2	TRBD1	CASQGANTGELFF	TGTGCCAGCCAGGGGGCTAACACCGGGGAGCTGTTTTTT
17	.	TRBV14	TRBJ2-1	.	CASSPSRSSLSYNEQFF	TGTGCCAGCAGCCCCTCCCGGTCTAGCCTATCCTACAATGAGCAGTTCTTC
11	once	TRBV27	TRBJ2-7	.	CASSSGNVQYF	TGTGCCAGCAGTTCGGGTAATGTGCAGTACTTC
13	.	TRBV29-1	TRBJ2-3	.	CSVESPSTDTQYF	TGCAGCGTCGAGAGCCCCAGCACAGATACGCAGTATTTT
15	.	TRBV10-3	TRBJ2-1	TRBD1	CAIRNHRGEENEQFF	TGTGCCATCAGAAATCACAGGGGCGAGGAAAATGAGCAGTTCTTC
15	.	TRBV28	TRBJ1-2	TRBD1	CASSREGQGPNGYTF	TGTGCCAGCAGTAGAGAGGGACAGGGGCCCAACGGCTACACCTTC
16	.	TRBV4-1	TRBJ1-2	.	CASSQLKTYSNYGYTF	TGCGCCAGCAGCCAACTCAAGACGTACAGTAACTATGGCTACACCTTC
14	.	TRBV6-5	TRBJ2-7	TRBD2	CASSSRLAGGEQYF	TGTGCCAGCAGTTCAAGACTAGCGGGAGGCGAGCAGTACTTC
17	.	TRBV13	TRBJ2-7	TRBD2	CASSLGLAGAPYYEQYF	TGTGCCAGCAGCTTAGGTCTAGCGGGAGCTCCTTACTACGAGCAGTACTTC
14	.	TRBV21-1	TRBJ2-5	.	CASSSDKKQETQYF	TGTGCCAGCAGCTCCGACAAAAAACAAGAGACCCAGTACTTC
15	.	TRBV6-5	TRBJ2-3	TRBD1	CASNGQGRGTDTQYF	TGTGCCAGCAATGGACAGGGACGAGGCACAGATACGCAGTATTTT
18	.	TRBV5-1	TRBJ2-3	TRBD2	CASSSRTPASGGRDTQYF	TGCGCCAGCAGCAGCAGAACTCCGGCTAGCGGGGGGCGGGATACGCAGTATTTT
14	.	TRBV10-3	TRBJ2-2	.	CAIASVSNTGELFF	TGTGCCATCGCAAGCGTTTCGAACACCGGGGAGCTGTTTTTT
15	few	TRBV28	TRBJ2-4	.	CASSILGVAKNIQYF	TGTGCCAGCAGCATTTTAGGGGTAGCCAAAAACATTCAGTACTTC
17	.	TRBV5-1	TRBJ2-3	TRBD2	CASSGTSGGGGTDTQYF	TGCGCCAGCAGTGGGACTAGCGGGGGAGGGGGCACAGATACGCAGTATTTT
16	few	TRBV18	TRBJ2-2	.	CASSPIQGARTGELFF	TGTGCCAGCTCACCCATACAGGGAGCGAGGACCGGGGAGCTGTTTTTT
14	.	TRBV7-5	TRBJ2-1	.	CALRGRISYNEQFF	TGTGCCCTTAGAGGGCGGATCTCCTACAATGAGCAGTTCTTC
15	.	TRBV10-3	TRBJ2-5	TRBD1	CAISATGASQETQYF	TGTGCCATCAGTGCGACAGGGGCGAGCCAAGAGACCCAGTACTTC
15	.	TRBV6-5	TRBJ1-6	.	CASSYRGIRNSPLHF	TGTGCCAGCAGTTACCGGGGGATAAGGAATTCACCCCTCCACTTT
12	.	TRBV30	TRBJ1-1	TRBD1	CAWSEQGTGAFF	TGTGCCTGGAGCGAACAGGGGACGGGAGCTTTCTTT
13	.	TRBV18	TRBJ2-3	.	CASSPLLTDTQYF	TGTGCCAGCTCACCACTCCTCACAGATACGCAGTATTTT
15	.	TRBV6-2/TRBV6-3	TRBJ2-7	.	CASSYSRSLSYEQYF	TGTGCCAGCAGTTACTCTCGGTCATTATCCTACGAGCAGTACTTC